A selection of T cell receptor beta chains follows, all from one sample in a study of T cell repertoires in cytomegalovirus infection. TCRdb independently ran MiXCR on the reads; one entry per CDR3 protein. This table holds about 300,000 distinct CDR3 sequences, roughly a tenth found once. Material for sequencing was PBMCs. The source is a human donor in good health (CMV status not recorded). Some clones in this sample may be carry-over from other donors' samples. Both conserved end residues are part of each CDR3. D genes are given only for firm matches. For some rows the clone size is stated as once, few or many, or as a class when expanded; others skip it.

few	TRBV18	TRBD1	TRBJ1-2	TGTGCCAGCTCACCAAACAGGGGAAATAGAAGGTGGGGCTACACCTTC	CASSPNRGNRRWGYTF
many	TRBV6-6	.	TRBJ2-6	TGTGCCAGCAGCCTTAGGATCTCTGGGGCCAACGTCCTGACTTTC	CASSLRISGANVLTF
few	TRBV20-1	.	TRBJ1-2	TGCAGTGCCCCTCCTTTCCGGGGCTACTATGGCTACACCTTC	CSAPPFRGYYGYTF
many	TRBV6-5	.	TRBJ1-2	TGTGCCGCCGGTGGGGGGAGAGGCTACACCTTC	CAAGGGRGYTF
many	TRBV6-2/TRBV6-3	.	TRBJ1-2	TGTGCCAGCAGTCCAGACGGGACATCATGGGGCTACACCTTC	CASSPDGTSWGYTF
many	TRBV7-2	.	TRBJ2-2	TGTGCCAGCAGCTTAATAGGATACACCGGGGAGCTGTTTTTT	CASSLIGYTGELFF
many	TRBV7-3	.	TRBJ2-3	TGTGCCAGCAGCTCTACAGGGACCGATACGCAGTATTTT	CASSSTGTDTQYF
many	TRBV7-6	.	TRBJ2-5	TGTGCCAGCAGCTATTCTACGGCCCCTCAAGAGACCCAGTACTTC	CASSYSTAPQETQYF
few	TRBV4-1	TRBD1	TRBJ1-1	TGCGCCAGCAGCCAACTATGGACAGGGGGGAGCATTTTGAACACTGAAGCTTTCTTT	CASSQLWTGGSILNTEAFF
few	TRBV20-1	.	TRBJ2-1	TGCAGTGCTAGAGTTCAACGGGGGTTATCCTACAATGAGCAGTTCTTC	CSARVQRGLSYNEQFF
few	TRBV29-1	TRBD1	TRBJ1-5	TGCAGCGTCTCCGCAGGGGGGGGCAATCAGCCCCAGCATTTT	CSVSAGGGNQPQHF
many	TRBV7-2	.	TRBJ2-1	TGTGCCAGCAGCTTAATTTCTAGGGGCTCCTACAATGAGCAGTTCTTC	CASSLISRGSYNEQFF
many	TRBV28	TRBD1	TRBJ1-1	TGTGCCAGCCCTCCCCGGACAGGGTCCCCTGAAGCTTTCTTT	CASPPRTGSPEAFF
many	TRBV6-5	TRBD1	TRBJ2-3	TGTGCCAGCAGTTACTCGGTGATAGCCCGGGACAGGGCAACAGATACGCAGTATTTT	CASSYSVIARDRATDTQYF
.	TRBV20-1	TRBD1	TRBJ1-3	TGCAGTGCCCTTAGGTCAGGGGGGCGAAACACCATATATTTT	CSALRSGGRNTIYF
.	TRBV18	.	TRBJ2-3	TGTGCCAGCGCGTTGGGGACCGCAGATACGCAGTATTTT	CASALGTADTQYF
many	TRBV7-2	.	TRBJ1-2	TGTGCCAGCAGCTTAGAGAACAGGGACTATGGCTACACCTTC	CASSLENRDYGYTF
few	TRBV11-3	TRBD2	TRBJ2-1	TGTGCCAGCAGCTTAGCGGGGGGTGCTGAGCAGTTCTTC	CASSLAGGAEQFF
.	TRBV5-1	TRBD2	TRBJ2-7	TGCGCCAGCAGCTTGACGGGACTAGCGGTGTCCTACGAGCAGTACTTC	CASSLTGLAVSYEQYF
many	TRBV7-2	TRBD1	TRBJ1-1	TGTGCCAGCAGCCCCCACAGACAGGGGAACACTGAAGCTTTCTTT	CASSPHRQGNTEAFF
few	TRBV29-1	.	TRBJ1-2	TGCAGCGCCCTAGGGACACAACCGCTGTTCTATGGCTACACCTTC	CSALGTQPLFYGYTF
.	TRBV20-1	TRBD2	TRBJ2-5	TGCAGTCCTCTAGCGGGGGGCCTCGGGGAGACCCAGTACTTC	CSPLAGGLGETQYF
.	TRBV20-1	.	TRBJ2-1	TGCAGTGCTAGAGATCTCCGGCTAGGGTCCTACAATGAGCAGTTCTTC	CSARDLRLGSYNEQFF
many	TRBV6-2/TRBV6-3	TRBD1	TRBJ1-6	TGTGCCAGCATCCTCGGGACAGGGGGCAATTCACCCCTCCACTTT	CASILGTGGNSPLHF
many	TRBV2	TRBD1	TRBJ2-3	TGTGCCAGCAGCGGGGACAGGGGGCTTCGCACAGATACGCAGTATTTT	CASSGDRGLRTDTQYF
.	TRBV13	.	TRBJ1-1	TGTGCCAGCAGCATGGGGAGGAGGAACACTGAAGCTTTCTTT	CASSMGRRNTEAFF
few	TRBV27	.	TRBJ1-2	TGTGCCAGCAGTTTCTCGGGGGAAAACTATGGCTACACCTTC	CASSFSGENYGYTF
many	TRBV6-2/TRBV6-3	.	TRBJ1-5	TGTGCCAGCAGCCTACCAGGGGTACAGCCCCAGCATTTT	CASSLPGVQPQHF
many	TRBV2	.	TRBJ2-6	TGTGCCAGCAGCGCAGGAGCCAACGTCCTGACTTTC	CASSAGANVLTF
many	TRBV2	.	TRBJ2-1	TGCCTTTCCCGACAGGTTTTGGGCAATGAGCAGTTCTTC	CLSRQVLGNEQFF
many	TRBV12-3/TRBV12-4	.	TRBJ2-1	TGTGCCAGCAGTACCACGGGGGAGCAGTTCTTC	CASSTTGEQFF
many	TRBV6-2/TRBV6-3	TRBD1	TRBJ2-1	TGTGCCAGCAGTTACTCTCAGGGGGCACAAAATGAGCAGTTCTTC	CASSYSQGAQNEQFF
many	TRBV29-1	TRBD1	TRBJ1-5	TGCAGCGTTGGCGGGACAGGGCTCGATCAGCCCCAGCATTTT	CSVGGTGLDQPQHF
.	TRBV12-3/TRBV12-4	.	TRBJ2-5	TGTGCCAGCAGCAGGGGATCCGGGACCGCCGTTCTGGGAACCCAGTACTTC	CASSRGSGTAVLGTQYF
.	TRBV20-1	.	TRBJ1-2	TGCAGCGCAGTTCGGGCAGATAACTATGGCTACACCTTC	CSAVRADNYGYTF
many	TRBV28	TRBD1	TRBJ2-5	TGTGCCAGCAGTTCCCCCCCACGGACAGGGGAGACCCAGTACTTC	CASSSPPRTGETQYF
.	TRBV20-1	TRBD1	TRBJ1-4	TGCAGTGCTAGGACCGGGACAGGGGATGAAAAACTGTTTTTT	CSARTGTGDEKLFF
many	TRBV7-2	TRBD2	TRBJ2-1	TGTGCCAGCAGCAGACAGCGGGGGGGGATGGATGAGCAGTTCTTC	CASSRQRGGMDEQFF
many	TRBV7-9	.	TRBJ1-1	TGTGCCAGCGTCTGGGGGAACACTGAAGCTTTCTTT	CASVWGNTEAFF
few	TRBV27	.	TRBJ1-5	TGTGCCAGCAGTCCCATCCGGGGGGGGAGCAATCAGCCCCAGCATTTT	CASSPIRGGSNQPQHF
many	TRBV6-1	.	TRBJ2-3	TGTGCCACCGGCCAGACAGATACGCAGTATTTT	CATGQTDTQYF
few	TRBV28	.	TRBJ1-6	TGTGCCAGCACCCAGACAGATTCACCCCTCCACTTT	CASTQTDSPLHF
.	TRBV9	TRBD1	TRBJ2-1	TGTGCCAGCAGCGTAGGACAGGGACCGAAATACAATGAGCAGTTCTTC	CASSVGQGPKYNEQFF
few	TRBV28	.	TRBJ2-1	TGTGCCAGCAGTTTATTACAACTTCGGGATCACAATGAGCAGTTCTTC	CASSLLQLRDHNEQFF
many	TRBV7-3	.	TRBJ2-2	TGTGCCAGCAGCTTGGGGGACCGCCGCACCGGGGAGCTGTTTTTT	CASSLGDRRTGELFF
.	TRBV14	.	TRBJ1-1	TGTGCCAGCAGCCAAGATCCACGCAATACTGAAGCTTTCTTT	CASSQDPRNTEAFF
many	TRBV20-1	TRBD1	TRBJ1-5	TGCAGTGCTAGAGATGGGGCAGGGGGTTTACCCCAGCATTTT	CSARDGAGGLPQHF
many	TRBV28	TRBD1	TRBJ2-2	TGTGCCAGCAGTCCACGACAGGGGGCGGGCGGGGAGCTGTTTTTT	CASSPRQGAGGELFF
many	TRBV7-2	.	TRBJ1-2	TGTGCCAGCAGCTTTATCGGGCGACATAACTATGGCTACACCTTC	CASSFIGRHNYGYTF